Listed here is a single T cell receptor (beta chain). Sequenced by immunoSEQ multiplex PCR; TCRdb stores in-frame clones only, minus some. The sample comprises roughly 710,000 clones, 70% to 90% of which are singletons, and over 0.008% rests with the top ten. These data are taken from a study of shared T cell receptors in the human thymus. This CDR3 is 11 amino acids long. Germline values: CDR1 MNHEY, CDR2 SVGAGI. V lost 5 bases and J 5 bases, leaving 6 bases between the germline ends. A further study also used this sample, focusing on human thymus T cells. Per that paper: Surgeons resected thymus tissue during corrective heart surgery. Gene usage (both V and J) appeared biased in thymic and blood repertoires. There were highly overlapping thymic repertoires among unrelated individuals, as related research reported.

The receptor comes from a girl under three years old with a congenital heart defect. V usage is TRBV6-5 and J usage is TRBJ1-2; the D is unclear. The specimen sequenced was thymocytes. Here the CDR3 DNA reads TGTGCCAGCAGTCCCGGGTATGGCTACACCTTC. This gives the protein CASSPGYGYTF.